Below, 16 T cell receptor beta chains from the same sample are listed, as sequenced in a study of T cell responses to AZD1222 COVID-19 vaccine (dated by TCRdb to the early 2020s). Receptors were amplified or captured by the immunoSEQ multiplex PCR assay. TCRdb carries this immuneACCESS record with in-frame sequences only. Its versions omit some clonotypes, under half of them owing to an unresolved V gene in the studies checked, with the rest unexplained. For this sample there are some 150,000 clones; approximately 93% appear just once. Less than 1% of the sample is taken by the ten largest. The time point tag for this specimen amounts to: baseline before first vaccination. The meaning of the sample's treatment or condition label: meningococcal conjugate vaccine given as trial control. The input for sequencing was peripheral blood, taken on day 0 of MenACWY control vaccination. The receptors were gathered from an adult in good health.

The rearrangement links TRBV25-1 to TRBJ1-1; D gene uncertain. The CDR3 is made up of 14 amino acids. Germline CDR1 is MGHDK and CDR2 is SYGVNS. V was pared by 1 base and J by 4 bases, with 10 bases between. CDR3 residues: CASSESWVGTEAFF. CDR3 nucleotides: TGTGCCAGCAGTGAATCTTGGGTGGGCACTGAAGCTTTCTTT.

This CDR3 reads CASSPRTGMNSGGYTF. The DNA for the CDR3 is TGTGCCAGCAGCCCGCGGACAGGAATGAACTCGGGTGGCTACACCTTC. The chain couples TRBV7-6 to TRBJ1-2; 7 nucleotides agree with TRBD1. The junction had 16 bases not matched to a gene; V was cut back by 5 bases and J by 7 bases. CDR3 length: 16 amino acids. The germline V gene has CDR1 SGHVS and CDR2 FNYEAQ.

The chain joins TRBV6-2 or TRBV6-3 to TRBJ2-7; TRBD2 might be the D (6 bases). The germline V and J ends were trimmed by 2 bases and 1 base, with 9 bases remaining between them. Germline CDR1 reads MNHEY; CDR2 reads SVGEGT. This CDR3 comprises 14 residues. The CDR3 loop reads CASSYGTESYEQYF. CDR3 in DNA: TGTGCCAGCAGTTACGGGACTGAGTCCTACGAGCAGTACTTC.

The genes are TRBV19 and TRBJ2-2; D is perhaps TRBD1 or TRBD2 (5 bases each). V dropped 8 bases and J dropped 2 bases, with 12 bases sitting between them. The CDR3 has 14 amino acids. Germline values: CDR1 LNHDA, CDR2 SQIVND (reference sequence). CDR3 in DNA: TGTGCCAGTTGGGACCAGGCCAACACCGGGGAGCTGTTTTTT. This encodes CASWDQANTGELFF.

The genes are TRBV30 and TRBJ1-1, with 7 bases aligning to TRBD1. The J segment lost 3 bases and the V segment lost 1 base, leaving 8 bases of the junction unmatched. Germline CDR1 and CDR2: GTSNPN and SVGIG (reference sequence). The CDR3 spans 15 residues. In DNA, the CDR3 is TGTGCCTGGAGTGCCCTCAGGGGGTTGTACACTGAAGCTTTCTTT. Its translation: CAWSALRGLYTEAFF.

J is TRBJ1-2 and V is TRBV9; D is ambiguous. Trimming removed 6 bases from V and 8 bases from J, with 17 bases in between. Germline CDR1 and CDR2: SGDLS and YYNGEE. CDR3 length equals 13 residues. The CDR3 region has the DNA TGTGCCAGCACCAGAACCTCGGGCGAAGGCTACACCTTC. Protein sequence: CASTRTSGEGYTF.

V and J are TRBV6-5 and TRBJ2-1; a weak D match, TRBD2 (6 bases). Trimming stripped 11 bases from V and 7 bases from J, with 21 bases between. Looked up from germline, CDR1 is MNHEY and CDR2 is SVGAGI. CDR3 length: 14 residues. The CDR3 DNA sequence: TGTGCCTGCCACTCGGGGGAAGGCCTAAATGAGCAGTTCTTC. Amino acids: CACHSGEGLNEQFF.

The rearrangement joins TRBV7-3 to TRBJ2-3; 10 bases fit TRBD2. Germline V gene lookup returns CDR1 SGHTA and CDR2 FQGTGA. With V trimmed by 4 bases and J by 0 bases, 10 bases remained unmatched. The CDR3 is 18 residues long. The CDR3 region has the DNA TGTGCCAGCAGCTCGCCACTAGCGGGGAGCTCTAGCACAGATACGCAGTATTTT. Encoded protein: CASSSPLAGSSSTDTQYF.

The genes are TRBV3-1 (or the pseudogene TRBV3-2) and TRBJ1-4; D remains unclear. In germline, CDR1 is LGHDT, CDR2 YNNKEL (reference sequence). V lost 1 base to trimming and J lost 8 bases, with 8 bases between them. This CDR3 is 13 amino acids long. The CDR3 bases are TGTGCCAGCAGCCAAGGTACCGAGGAAAAACTGTTTTTT. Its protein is CASSQGTEEKLFF.

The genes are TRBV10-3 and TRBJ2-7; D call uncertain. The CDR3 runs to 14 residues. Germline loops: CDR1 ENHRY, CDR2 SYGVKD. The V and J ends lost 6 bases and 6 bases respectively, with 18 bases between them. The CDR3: CAIRGTFKTSEQYF. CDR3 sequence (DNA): TGTGCCATCAGGGGCACCTTCAAGACATCCGAGCAGTACTTC.

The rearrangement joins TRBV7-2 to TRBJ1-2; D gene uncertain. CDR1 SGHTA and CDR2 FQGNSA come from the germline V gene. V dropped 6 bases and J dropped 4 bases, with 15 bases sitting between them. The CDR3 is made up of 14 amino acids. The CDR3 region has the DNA TGTGCCAGCAGTCCGAGAGGTTCTTTCTATGGCTACACCTTC. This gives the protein CASSPRGSFYGYTF.

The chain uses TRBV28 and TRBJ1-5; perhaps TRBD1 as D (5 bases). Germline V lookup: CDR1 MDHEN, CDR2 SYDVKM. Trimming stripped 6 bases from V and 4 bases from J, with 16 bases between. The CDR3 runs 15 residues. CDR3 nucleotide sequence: TGTGCCAGCAGGAGCGGGACTCCCTGGAATCAGCCCCAGCATTTT. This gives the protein CASRSGTPWNQPQHF.

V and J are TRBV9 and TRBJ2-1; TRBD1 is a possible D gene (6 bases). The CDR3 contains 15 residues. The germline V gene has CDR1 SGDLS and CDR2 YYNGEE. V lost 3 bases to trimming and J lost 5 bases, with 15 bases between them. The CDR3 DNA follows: TGTGCCAGCAGCGCCGGGACACTCGGCAACAATGAGCAGTTCTTC. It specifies CASSAGTLGNNEQFF.

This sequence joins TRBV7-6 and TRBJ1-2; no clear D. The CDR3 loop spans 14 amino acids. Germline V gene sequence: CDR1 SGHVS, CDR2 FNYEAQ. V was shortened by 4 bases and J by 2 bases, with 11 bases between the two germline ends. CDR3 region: CASSSAILNYGYTF. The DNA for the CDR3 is TGTGCCAGCAGCTCCGCAATATTAAACTATGGCTACACCTTC.

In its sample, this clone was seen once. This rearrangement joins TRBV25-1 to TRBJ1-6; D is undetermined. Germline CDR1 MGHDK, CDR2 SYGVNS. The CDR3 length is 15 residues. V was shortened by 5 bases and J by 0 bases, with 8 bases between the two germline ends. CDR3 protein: CASSPSGSYNSPLHF. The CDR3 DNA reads TGTGCCAGCAGTCCCTCGGGCTCCTATAATTCACCCCTCCACTTT.

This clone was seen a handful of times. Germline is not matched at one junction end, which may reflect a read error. CDR3 protein: CAWNKGMRGPMLF. The CDR3 DNA reads as TGTGCCTGGAATAAGGGAATGAGGGGGCCTATGCTTTTT. The chain links TRBV30 to TRBJ1-4, with 7 bases that match TRBD1. The CDR3 contains 13 residues. CDR1 and CDR2 (germline): GTSNPN, SVGIG (reference sequence).